This T cell receptor beta chain emerged from a study of T cells of healthy individuals. TCRdb used MiXCR to reprocess the 5' RACE reads, holding one entry per CDR3 protein. There are 95,000 to 100,000 distinct CDR3 sequences in the sample; 17% occur only once, and approximately 6% lies in the top ten. This clonotype was found many times. The CDR3 runs to 13 residues. Germline CDR1 and CDR2: SNHLY and FYNNEI. The V end lost 7 bases, the J end lost 9 bases, and 16 bases lay between the germline ends. The V call is TRBV2, the J call TRBJ1-5; D perhaps matches TRBD1 (5 bases). This sequence originates from a human donor in good health. The CDR3 region has the DNA TGTGCCAGCACCGTCCAGGGTATAGGGCCCCAGCATTTT. Translating gives CASTVQGIGPQHF.